This is a list of T cell receptor beta chains from one sample in a study of blood T cell repertoires in COVID-19. Sequencing was performed with immunoSEQ multiplex PCR; in TCRdb, only in-frame clones are kept and a portion is missing. The sample consists of approximately 100,000 clones, around 84% of them appearing once. The specimen sequenced was peripheral blood. Source of these receptors: a human donor in a cohort sampled during active COVID-19. The CDR3 runs from the conserved cysteine through the conserved F or W. The D gene is left open where the match is weak. Some rows mark clone size as missing; the rest say once, few, many or name a class of expanded clone.

j_call	clone_size	v_call	d_call	cdr3_nt	cdr3_aa
TRBJ1-2	.	TRBV7-9	.	TGTGCCAGCAGCTTAGCATCGGGGGGCAGGAAATATGGCTACACCTTC	CASSLASGGRKYGYTF
TRBJ2-3	.	TRBV3-1/TRBV3-2	TRBD2	TGTGCCAGCAGTCGGAGCGGGGGTGGGCAGTATTTT	CASSRSGGGQYF
TRBJ1-5	.	TRBV6-5	TRBD1	TGTGCCAGTATAGAGGGACAGGGCAATCAGCCCCAGCATTTT	CASIEGQGNQPQHF
TRBJ2-1	.	TRBV24-1	TRBD2	TGTGCCACCAGTGATTTGAGGACTAGCGGGGATGCCTACAATGAGCAGTTCTTC	CATSDLRTSGDAYNEQFF
TRBJ2-1	.	TRBV10-3	.	TGTGCCATCAGTGAGCCCCTTGGCCATGAGCAGTTCTTC	CAISEPLGHEQFF
TRBJ2-2	few	TRBV7-9	.	TGTGCCAGCAGCTTATTTGGGCAGAACACCGGGGAGCTGTTTTTT	CASSLFGQNTGELFF
TRBJ1-1	.	TRBV10-3	.	TGTGCCATCAGTGAAGTCGGTATGAACACTGAAGCTTTCTTT	CAISEVGMNTEAFF
TRBJ2-1	few	TRBV5-4	TRBD2	TGTGCCAGCAGCTCGCTAGCGGGGGGGTACAATGAGCAGTTCTTC	CASSSLAGGYNEQFF
TRBJ2-7	.	TRBV5-1	TRBD2	TGCGCCAGCAGCTTGTTTAGCGGGGGGGCAGACGAGCAGTACTTC	CASSLFSGGADEQYF
TRBJ1-2	few	TRBV9	.	TGTGCCAGCAGCGTAGGCAGACGAGACAGTGGCTACACCTTC	CASSVGRRDSGYTF
TRBJ1-2	.	TRBV2	TRBD1	TGTGCCAGCAGGGATACAGGGGGCGCAGACTATGGCTACACCTTC	CASRDTGGADYGYTF
TRBJ1-1	.	TRBV3-1/TRBV3-2	.	TGTGCCAGCAGCCTCTACCTGAACACTGAAGCTTTCTTT	CASSLYLNTEAFF
TRBJ2-5	.	TRBV7-2	TRBD2	TGTGCCAGCAGCACGGGACTAGCCGGGACCCAGTACTTC	CASSTGLAGTQYF
TRBJ2-7	.	TRBV6-5	TRBD2	TGTGCCACAGGGGGACTAGCGGGCCCCTACGAGCAGTACTTC	CATGGLAGPYEQYF
TRBJ1-1	many	TRBV10-3	TRBD1	TGTGCCATCAGCACAGGACAGGACGCTGAAGCTTTCTTT	CAISTGQDAEAFF
TRBJ2-2	.	TRBV9	TRBD1	TGTGCCAGCAAGGGACAGGGGCCCGGGGAGCTGTTTTTT	CASKGQGPGELFF
TRBJ2-1	.	TRBV3-1/TRBV3-2	.	TGTGCCAGCAGCGTTCCCCAGGGGCTTTCCTACAATGAGCAGTTCTTC	CASSVPQGLSYNEQFF
TRBJ2-7	once	TRBV5-6	.	TGTGCCAGCAGCTTTTACGGGGTTCGCTACGAGCAGTACTTC	CASSFYGVRYEQYF
TRBJ2-2	few	TRBV11-3	.	TGTGCCAGCAGCTTAGTACCCCCCAGGGCTGTAAACACCGGGGAGCTGTTTTTT	CASSLVPPRAVNTGELFF
TRBJ2-3	.	TRBV27	.	TGTGCCAGCAGTTTATTTCCGGGAGTAGATACGCAGTATTTT	CASSLFPGVDTQYF
TRBJ2-1	few	TRBV6-2/TRBV6-3	.	TGTGCCAGCAGTTACTTCAGGGCCGCGGGAATCGGGCAGTTCTTC	CASSYFRAAGIGQFF
TRBJ2-1	.	TRBV9	.	TGTGCCAGCAGCGCCTTAGGGGGGGCCTACAATGAGCAGTTCTTC	CASSALGGAYNEQFF
TRBJ2-3	once	TRBV5-5	TRBD2	TGTGCCAGCAGCTTCGACGGACTAGCGTCCACAGATACGCAGTATTTT	CASSFDGLASTDTQYF
TRBJ2-7	once	TRBV30	TRBD2	TGTGCCTGGAGAACTAGCGGGAGGATGGGGGAGCAGTACTTC	CAWRTSGRMGEQYF
TRBJ2-7	.	TRBV2	TRBD1	TGTGCCAGCACCGGGACAGGGGGCTACGAGCAGTACTTC	CASTGTGGYEQYF
TRBJ1-1	.	TRBV4-2	TRBD1	TGTGCCAGCAGCCAAGACCAAGACAGGGACACTGAAGCTTTCTTT	CASSQDQDRDTEAFF